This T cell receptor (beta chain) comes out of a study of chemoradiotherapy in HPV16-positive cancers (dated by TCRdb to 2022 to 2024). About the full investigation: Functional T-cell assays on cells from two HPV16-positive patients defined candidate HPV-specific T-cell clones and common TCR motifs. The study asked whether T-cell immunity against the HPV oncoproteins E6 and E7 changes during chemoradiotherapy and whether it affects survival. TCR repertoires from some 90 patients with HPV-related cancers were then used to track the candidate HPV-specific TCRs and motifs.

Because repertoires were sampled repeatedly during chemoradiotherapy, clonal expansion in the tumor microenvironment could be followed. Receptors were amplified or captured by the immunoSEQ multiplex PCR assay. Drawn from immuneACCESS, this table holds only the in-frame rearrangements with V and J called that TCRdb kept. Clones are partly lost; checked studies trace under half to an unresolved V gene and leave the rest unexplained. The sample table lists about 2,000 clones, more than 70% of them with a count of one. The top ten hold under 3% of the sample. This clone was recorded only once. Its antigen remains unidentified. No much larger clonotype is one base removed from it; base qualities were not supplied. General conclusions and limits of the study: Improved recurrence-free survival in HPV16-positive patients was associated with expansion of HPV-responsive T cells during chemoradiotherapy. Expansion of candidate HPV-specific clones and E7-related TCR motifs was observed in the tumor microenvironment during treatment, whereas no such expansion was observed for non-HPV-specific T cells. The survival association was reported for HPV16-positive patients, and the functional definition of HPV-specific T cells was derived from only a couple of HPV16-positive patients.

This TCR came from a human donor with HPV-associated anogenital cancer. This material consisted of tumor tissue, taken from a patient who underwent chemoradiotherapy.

The CDR3 amino acid sequence is: CASSQVGPGGELFF. In nucleotide form, the sequence is TGTGCCAGCAGCCAAGTTGGGCCCGGCGGGGAGCTGTTTTTT. The sequence is built from TRBV4-2 and TRBJ2-2; the D gene lacks a confident call. The germline V gene sets CDR1 to LGHNA and CDR2 to YNFKEQ. The CDR3, cysteine through phenylalanine, is 14 amino acids long. CDR3 DNA is the only sequence kept; it has 42 bases, read in frame from the first base. Deletion took 1 base off V and 7 bases off J, with a span of 10 bases between the germline ends.